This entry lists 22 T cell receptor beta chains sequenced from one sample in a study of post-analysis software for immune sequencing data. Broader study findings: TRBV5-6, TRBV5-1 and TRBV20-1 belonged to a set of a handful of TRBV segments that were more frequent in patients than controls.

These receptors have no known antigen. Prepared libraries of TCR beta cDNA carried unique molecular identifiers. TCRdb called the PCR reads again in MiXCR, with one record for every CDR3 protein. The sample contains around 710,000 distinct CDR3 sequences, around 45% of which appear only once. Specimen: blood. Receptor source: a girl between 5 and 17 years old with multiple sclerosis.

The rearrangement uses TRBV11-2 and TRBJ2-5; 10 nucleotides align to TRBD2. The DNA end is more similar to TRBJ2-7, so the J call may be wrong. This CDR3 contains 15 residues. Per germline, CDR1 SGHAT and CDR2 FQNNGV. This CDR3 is CASSSPSGRGNEQYF. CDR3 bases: TGTGCCAGCAGCTCCCCTAGCGGGAGAGGAAACGAGCAGTACTTC.

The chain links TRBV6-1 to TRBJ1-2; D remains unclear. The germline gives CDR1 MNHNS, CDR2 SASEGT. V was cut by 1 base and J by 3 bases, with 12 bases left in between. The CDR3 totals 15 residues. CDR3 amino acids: CASSEGWSTYYGYTF. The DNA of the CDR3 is TGTGCCAGCAGTGAAGGGTGGAGCACCTACTATGGCTACACCTTC.

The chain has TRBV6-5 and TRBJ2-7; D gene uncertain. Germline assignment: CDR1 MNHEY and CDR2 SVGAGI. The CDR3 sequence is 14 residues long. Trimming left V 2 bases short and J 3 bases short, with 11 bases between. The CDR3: CASSYGSGLYEQYF. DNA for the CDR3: TGTGCCAGCAGTTACGGCAGTGGCCTCTACGAGCAGTACTTC.

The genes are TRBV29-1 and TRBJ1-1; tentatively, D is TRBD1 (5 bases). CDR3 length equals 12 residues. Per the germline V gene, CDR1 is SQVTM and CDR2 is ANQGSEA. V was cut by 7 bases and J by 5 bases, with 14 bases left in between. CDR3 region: CSAVGGRTEAFF. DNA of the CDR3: TGCAGCGCCGTGGGGGGTAGGACTGAAGCTTTCTTT. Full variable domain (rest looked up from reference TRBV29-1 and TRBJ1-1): SAVISQKPSRDICQRGTSLTIQCQVDSQVTMMFWYRQQPGQSLTLIATANQGSEATYESGFVIDKFPISRPNLTFSTLTVSNMSPEDSSIYLCSAVGGRTEAFFGQGTRLTVV.

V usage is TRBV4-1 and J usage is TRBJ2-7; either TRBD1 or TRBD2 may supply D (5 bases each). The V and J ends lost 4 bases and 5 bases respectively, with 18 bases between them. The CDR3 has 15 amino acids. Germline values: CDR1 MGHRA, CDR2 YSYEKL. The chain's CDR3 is CASSPARDALNEQYF. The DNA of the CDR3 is TGCGCCAGCAGCCCCGCCCGGGACGCCCTCAACGAGCAGTACTTC.

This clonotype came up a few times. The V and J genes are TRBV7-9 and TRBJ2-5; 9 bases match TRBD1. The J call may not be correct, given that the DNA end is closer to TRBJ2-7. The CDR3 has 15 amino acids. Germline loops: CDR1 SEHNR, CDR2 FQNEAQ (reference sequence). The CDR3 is CASSFLTGGRNEQYF. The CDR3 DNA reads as TGTGCCAGCAGCTTTCTGACAGGGGGTCGGAACGAGCAGTACTTC.

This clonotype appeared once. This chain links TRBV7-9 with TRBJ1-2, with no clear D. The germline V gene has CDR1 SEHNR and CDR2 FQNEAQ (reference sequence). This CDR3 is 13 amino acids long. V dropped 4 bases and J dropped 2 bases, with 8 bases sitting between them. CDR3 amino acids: CASSYDNNYGYTF. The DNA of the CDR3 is TGTGCCAGCAGCTACGACAACAACTATGGCTACACCTTC.

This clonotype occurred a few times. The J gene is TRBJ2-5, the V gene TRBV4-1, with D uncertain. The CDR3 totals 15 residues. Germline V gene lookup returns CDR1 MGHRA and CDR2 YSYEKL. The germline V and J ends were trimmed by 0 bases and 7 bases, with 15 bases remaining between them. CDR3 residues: CASSQEVEPEGTQYF. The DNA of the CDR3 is TGCGCCAGCAGCCAAGAAGTTGAGCCCGAAGGGACCCAGTACTTC.

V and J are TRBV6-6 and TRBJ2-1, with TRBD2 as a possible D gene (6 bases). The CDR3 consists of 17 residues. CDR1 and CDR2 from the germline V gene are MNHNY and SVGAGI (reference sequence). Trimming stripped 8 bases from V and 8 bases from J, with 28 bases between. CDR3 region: CASCWVGGRHGLYEQFF. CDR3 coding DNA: TGTGCCAGCTGCTGGGTAGGAGGGAGACACGGATTATATGAGCAGTTCTTC.

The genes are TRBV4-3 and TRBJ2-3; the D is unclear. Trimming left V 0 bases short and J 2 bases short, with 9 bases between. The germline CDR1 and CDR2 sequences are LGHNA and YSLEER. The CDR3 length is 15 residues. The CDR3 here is CASSQDSRTTDTQYF. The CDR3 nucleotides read TGCGCCAGCAGCCAAGATTCAAGAACCACAGATACGCAGTATTTT.

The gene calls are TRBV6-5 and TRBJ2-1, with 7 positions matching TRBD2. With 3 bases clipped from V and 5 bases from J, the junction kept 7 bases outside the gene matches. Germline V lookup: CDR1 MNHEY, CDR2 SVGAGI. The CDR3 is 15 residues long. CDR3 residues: CASSYNAGAHNEQFF. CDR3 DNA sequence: TGTGCCAGCAGTTATAATGCGGGAGCTCACAATGAGCAGTTCTTC.

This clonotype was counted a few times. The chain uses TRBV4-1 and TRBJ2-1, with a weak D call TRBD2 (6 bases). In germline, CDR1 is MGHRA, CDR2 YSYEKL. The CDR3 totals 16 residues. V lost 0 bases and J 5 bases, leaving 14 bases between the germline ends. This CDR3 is CASSQDGSRGNNEQFF. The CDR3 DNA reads TGCGCCAGCAGCCAAGACGGGTCGCGGGGCAACAATGAGCAGTTCTTC.

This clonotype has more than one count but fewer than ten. CDR3 DNA sequence: TGTGCCAGCAGCGTGGGAGGACAGACCTACAATGAGCAGTTCTTC. Residues: CASSVGGQTYNEQFF. The gene calls are TRBV9 and TRBJ2-1; TRBD1 or TRBD2 may be the D gene (6 bases each). Germline V gene lookup returns CDR1 SGDLS and CDR2 YYNGEE. The V end lost 2 bases, the J end lost 2 bases, and 11 bases lay between the germline ends. The CDR3 extends over 15 amino acids.

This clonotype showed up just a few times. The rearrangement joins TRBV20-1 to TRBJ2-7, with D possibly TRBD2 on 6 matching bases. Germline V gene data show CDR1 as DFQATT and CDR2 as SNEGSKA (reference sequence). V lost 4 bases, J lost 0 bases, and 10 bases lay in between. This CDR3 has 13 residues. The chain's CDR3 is CSATSESSYEQYF. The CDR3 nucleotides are TGCAGTGCTACTAGCGAGAGCTCCTACGAGCAGTACTTC.

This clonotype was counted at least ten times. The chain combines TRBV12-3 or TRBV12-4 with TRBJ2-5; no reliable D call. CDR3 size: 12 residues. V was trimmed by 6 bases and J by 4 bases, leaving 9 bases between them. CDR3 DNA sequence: TGTGCCAGCAGCTTAACCGGAGAGACCCAGTACTTC. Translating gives CASSLTGETQYF.

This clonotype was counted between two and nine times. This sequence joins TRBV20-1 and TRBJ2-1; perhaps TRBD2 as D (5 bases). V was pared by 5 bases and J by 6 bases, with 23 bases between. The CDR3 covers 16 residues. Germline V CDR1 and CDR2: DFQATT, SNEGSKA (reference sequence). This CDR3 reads CSAELPTSLGSNEQFF. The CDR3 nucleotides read TGCAGTGCTGAACTACCCACTAGTTTGGGGTCCAATGAGCAGTTCTTC.

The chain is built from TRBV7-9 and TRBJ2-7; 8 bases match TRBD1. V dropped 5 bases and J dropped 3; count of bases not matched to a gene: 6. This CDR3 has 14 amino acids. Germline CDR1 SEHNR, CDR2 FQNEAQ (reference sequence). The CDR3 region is CASSPLGQGYEQYF. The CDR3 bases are TGTGCCAGCAGCCCCTTAGGACAGGGCTACGAGCAGTACTTC.

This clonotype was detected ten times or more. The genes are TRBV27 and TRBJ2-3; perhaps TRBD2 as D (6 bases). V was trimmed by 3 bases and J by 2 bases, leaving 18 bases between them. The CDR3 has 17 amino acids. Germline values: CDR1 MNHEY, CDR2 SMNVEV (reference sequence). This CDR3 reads CASSLVGGTQPTDTQYF. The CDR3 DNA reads TGTGCCAGCAGTTTGGTGGGAGGTACCCAGCCCACAGATACGCAGTATTTT.

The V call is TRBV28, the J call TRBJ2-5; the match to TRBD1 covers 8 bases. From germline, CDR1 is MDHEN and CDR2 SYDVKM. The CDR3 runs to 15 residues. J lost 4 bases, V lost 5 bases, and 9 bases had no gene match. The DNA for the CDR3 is TGTGCCAGCAGTCAGAAGCAGGGGGCCTTAGAGACCCAGTACTTC. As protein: CASSQKQGALETQYF.

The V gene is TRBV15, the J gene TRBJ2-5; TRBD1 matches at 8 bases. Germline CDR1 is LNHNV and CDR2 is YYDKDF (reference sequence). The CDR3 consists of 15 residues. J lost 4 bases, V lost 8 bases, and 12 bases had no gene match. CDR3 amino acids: CATLDRGIGGETQYF. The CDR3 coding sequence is TGTGCCACCCTCGACAGGGGCATTGGGGGAGAGACCCAGTACTTC.

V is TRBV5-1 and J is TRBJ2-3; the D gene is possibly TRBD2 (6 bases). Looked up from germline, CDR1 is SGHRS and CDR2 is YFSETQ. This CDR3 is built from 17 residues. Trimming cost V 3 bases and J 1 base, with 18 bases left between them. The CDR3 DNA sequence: TGCGCCAGCAGCTCCGGGGGAGGCGGACCACGCACAGATACGCAGTATTTT. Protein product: CASSSGGGGPRTDTQYF.

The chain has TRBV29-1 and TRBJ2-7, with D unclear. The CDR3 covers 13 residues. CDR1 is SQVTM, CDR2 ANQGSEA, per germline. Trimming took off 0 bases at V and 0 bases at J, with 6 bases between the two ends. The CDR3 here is CSVEEENSYEQYF. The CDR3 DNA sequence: TGCAGCGTTGAAGAGGAGAACTCCTACGAGCAGTACTTC.